Sequencing of this TCR beta chain was carried out in a study of human T cells and chemical hapten exposure. The wider study: Patients, chiefly female, had alopecia areata, totalis or universalis.

The CDR3 has 15 residues. Trimming left V 5 bases short and J 7 bases short, with 15 bases between. Germline CDR1 and CDR2: SGHTA and FQGTGA. Stated time point: pre-sensitization, week 0. Described treatment: therapeutic diphenylcyclopropenone sensitization with weekly scalp DPC. Only a few counts were recorded for this clonotype. Its antigen is undetermined. In the authors' workflow: Individual samples carried between roughly 23,224 and 690,600 TCRs, with 95,638 as the median. In TCRdb, the RACE reads were re-called with MiXCR into one record per CDR3 protein. It is TCRdb's table, rather than the study itself, that gives the V and J calls and clone size. The profile covers some 400,000 distinct CDR3 sequences, with roughly 5.3% appearing a single time and approximately 2.8% taken by the ten largest. Study-wide findings and caveats: The number of TCRs over 1 in 1000 frequency stayed unchanged after DPC. Large CDR3 similarity clusters arose significantly more often from expanded TCRs than from controls.

The gene calls are TRBV7-3 and TRBJ1-6; TRBD1 is a possible D gene (5 bases). The input for sequencing was whole blood, taken in connection with sensitization to the hapten diphenylcyclopropenone (DPC). The sequence was collected from a woman aged 45-65 years with alopecia areata. Some clones in this sample may be carry-over from other donors' samples. As DNA, the CDR3 is TGTGCCAGCAGCCCACGGACGGGGCAGAATTCACCCCTCCACTTT. It encodes CASSPRTGQNSPLHF.